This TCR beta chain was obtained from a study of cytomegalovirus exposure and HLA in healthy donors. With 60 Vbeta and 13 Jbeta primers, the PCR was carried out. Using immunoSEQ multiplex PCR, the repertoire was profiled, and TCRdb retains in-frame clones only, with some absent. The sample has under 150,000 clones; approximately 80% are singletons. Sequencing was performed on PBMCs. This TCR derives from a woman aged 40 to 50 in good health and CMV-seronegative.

CDR3 residues: CASSRGNNEQFF. The DNA for the CDR3 is TGCGCCAGCAGTCGGGGGAATAATGAGCAGTTCTTC. The chain uses TRBV5-1 and TRBJ2-1; TRBD2 might be the D (6 bases). Germline V gene lookup returns CDR1 SGHRS and CDR2 YFSETQ. V lost 5 bases and J lost 7, with 10 bases in between. The CDR3 length is 12 residues.